This TCR beta chain was captured by sequencing in a study of blood T cell repertoires in COVID-19. Background on the study: Some COVID-19 samples were acute and others convalescent; all came from the United States, Italy and Spain. PBMCs, B-cell-depleted T cells, or T cells provided the cDNA or gDNA that made up the material.

Original methodology: Amplifying reference gene primers gave estimates of nucleated cell counts. The assay was immunoSEQ multiplex PCR, and TCRdb's table has in-frame clones only and misses some. Clone size and V and J calls were adopted from that table, with D and trimming inferred from the DNA. The sample lists roughly 220,000 clones, around four fifths occurring once. The CDR3 has 15 residues. V lost 3 bases to trimming and J lost 7 bases; unmatched junction nucleotides: 9. Germline values: CDR1 KGHSH, CDR2 LQKENI. V is TRBV18 and J is TRBJ1-2, with 9 bases that match TRBD1. The TCR originated in a man in his thirties or forties with active or convalescent COVID-19. Source material: peripheral blood. CDR3 sequence (DNA): TGTGCCAGCTCACCGCCCCACAGGGGGCCCGGTGGCTACACCTTC. This codes for CASSPPHRGPGGYTF. Based on the CDR3 plus reference TRBV18 and TRBJ1-2, the full variable domain is NAGVMQNPRHLVRRRGQEARLRCSPMKGHSHVYWYRQLPEEGLKFMVYLQKENIIDESGMPKERFSAEFPKEGPSILRIQQVVRGDSAAYFCASSPPHRGPGGYTFGSGTRLTVV.